What follows are 10 T cell receptor beta chains derived from one specimen sequenced in a study of shared clonotypes between healthy human individuals. Here immunoSEQ multiplex PCR was the method, and the copy in TCRdb shows in-frame clones only, minus some. Seen here are around 580,000 clones, roughly 98% observed once, and the top ten hold 0.25% to 0.35%. Naive CD8 isolation took CD45RO-negative cells positively selected for CCR7 and excluded terminally differentiated effector memory CD45RA+ cells. Sequencing was done on a sample of naive CD8+ T cells sorted from blood. The receptor set was obtained from a young man in good health.

The CDR3 reads CASSQAAGGKVFF. The CDR3 coding sequence is TGTGCCAGCAGCCAAGCCGCGGGGGGCAAGGTTTTCTTT. V is TRBV14 and J is TRBJ1-1, with D possibly TRBD1 on 6 matching bases. Germline CDR1 SGHDN, CDR2 FVKESK. The CDR3 sequence is 13 residues long. V lost 1 base, J lost 13 bases, and 16 bases lay in between.

This clone appeared once. This chain links TRBV30 with TRBJ2-5, with TRBD2 as a possible D gene (7 bases). The V end was cut by 2 bases, the J end by 5 bases, with 21 bases between. This CDR3 region has 16 residues. Germline V CDR1 and CDR2: GTSNPN, SVGIG (reference sequence). CDR3 protein: CAWSPFGEGVRETQYF. The CDR3 DNA sequence: TGTGCCTGGAGTCCCTTCGGGGAGGGGGTTCGGGAGACCCAGTACTTC.

The CDR3 coding sequence is TGTGCCAGCAGCCCCTTGCCCAATGAGCAGTTCTTC. It encodes CASSPLPNEQFF. The chain links TRBV7-2 to TRBJ2-1; D is undetermined. The V end was cut by 5 bases, the J end by 6 bases, with 8 bases between. CDR1 SGHTA and CDR2 FQGNSA come from the germline V gene. This CDR3 has 12 amino acids.

The rearrangement links TRBV9 to TRBJ1-1; no firm D call. The CDR3 extends over 13 amino acids. V was pared by 4 bases and J by 2 bases, with 9 bases between. Germline assignment: CDR1 SGDLS and CDR2 YYNGEE. The CDR3 is CASSTRANTEAFF. The CDR3 nucleotides read TGTGCCAGCAGCACCCGGGCCAACACTGAAGCTTTCTTT.

The J gene is TRBJ2-7, the V gene TRBV27; no clear D. Germline V gives CDR1 MNHEY, CDR2 SMNVEV (reference sequence). V was pared by 6 bases and J by 2 bases, with 14 bases between. The CDR3 has 14 amino acids. CDR3 bases: TGTGCCAGCAGCCAGAACGCAGCGACCTACGAGCAGTACTTC. Translated: CASSQNAATYEQYF.

The rearrangement links TRBV7-7 to TRBJ2-7; no definite D call. Germline CDR1 SSHAT, CDR2 FNYEAQ (reference sequence). The germline V and J ends were trimmed by 5 bases and 2 bases, with 10 bases remaining between them. This CDR3 is built from 13 residues. The CDR3: CASSQGPTYEQYF. CDR3 nucleotide sequence: TGTGCCAGCAGCCAAGGACCGACCTACGAGCAGTACTTC.

As to this clone: This same CDR3 is encoded by further DNA sequences in the sample. The chain joins TRBV27 to TRBJ2-7; the D is unclear. The CDR3 consists of 13 residues. Trimming took off 3 bases at V and 1 base at J, with 7 bases between the two ends. In germline, CDR1 is MNHEY, CDR2 SMNVEV (reference sequence). CDR3 loop: CASSLKESYEQYF. The CDR3 region has the DNA TGTGCCAGCAGTTTGAAGGAGTCCTACGAGCAGTACTTC.

The gene calls are TRBV7-9 and TRBJ2-1; D possibly corresponds to TRBD1 (5 bases). CDR1 is SEHNR, CDR2 FQNEAQ, per germline (reference sequence). The length of the CDR3 is 11 residues. The V end was cut by 4 bases, the J end by 10 bases, with 8 bases between. The CDR3 sequence: CASSSRQEQFF. The DNA of the CDR3 is TGTGCCAGCAGCTCCAGACAGGAGCAGTTCTTC. Full variable domain (remainder filled in from reference TRBV7-9 and TRBJ2-1): DTGVSQNPRHKITKRGQNVTFRCDPISEHNRLYWYRQTLGQGPEFLTYFQNEAQLEKSRLLSDRFSAERPKGSFSTLEIQRTEQGDSAMYLCASSSRQEQFFGPGTRLTVL.

The chain is built from TRBV7-9 and TRBJ2-7; 8 bases match TRBD1. In germline, CDR1 is SEHNR, CDR2 FQNEAQ (reference sequence). V dropped 10 bases and J dropped 2; count of bases not matched to a gene: 7. CDR3 length: 13 amino acids. The CDR3 reads CAITQGAAYEQYF. In DNA, the CDR3 is TGTGCCATCACCCAGGGGGCCGCCTACGAGCAGTACTTC.

This sequence joins TRBV5-5 and TRBJ2-3; D not certain. This CDR3 spans 12 amino acids. Germline V gene data show CDR1 as SGHKS and CDR2 as YYEKEE (reference sequence). V lost 4 bases, J lost 14 bases, and 17 bases lay in between. CDR3 in DNA: TGTGCCAGCAGCCCCACCCCCCCACAGTGGTATTTT. Amino acids: CASSPTPPQWYF.